A single sample is the source of the 20 T cell receptor beta chains below, sequenced in a study of blood T cell repertoires in COVID-19 (dated by TCRdb to the early 2020s). The library was built by means of the immunoSEQ multiplex PCR assay. Held by TCRdb, this immuneACCESS table contains in-frame sequences only and omits some clones. Under half of the omission traces to an unresolved V gene where checked; the cause of the rest is unknown. Here the sample has about 160,000 clones; 60% to 85% occur a single time. The ten largest clones capture approximately 3% of the sample. The source material was peripheral blood. The receptors derive from a man between 65 and 80 years old with acute or convalescent COVID-19.

The chain carries TRBV9 and TRBJ2-1; the match to TRBD2 covers 11 bases. V was pared by 3 bases and J by 4 bases, with 3 bases of the junction left unmatched. Germline V gene data show CDR1 as SGDLS and CDR2 as YYNGEE. The CDR3 sequence is 15 residues long. CDR3 residues: CASSGVAGGYNEQFF. The CDR3, as DNA: TGTGCCAGCAGCGGAGTAGCGGGGGGGTACAATGAGCAGTTCTTC.

The chain recombines TRBV28 with TRBJ1-4; D gene ambiguous. The CDR3 spans 15 residues. V lost 3 bases, J lost 3 bases, and 11 bases lay in between. CDR1 is MDHEN and CDR2 is SYDVKM in the germline V gene. CDR3 DNA: TGTGCCAGCAGTTTTTCAGCAGGTTCTAATGAAAAACTGTTTTTT. This codes for CASSFSAGSNEKLFF. The variable domain in full, completed from reference TRBV28 and TRBJ1-4, reads DVKVTQSSRYLVKRTGEKVFLECVQDMDHENMFWYRQDPGLGLRLIYFSYDVKMKEKGDIPEGYSVSREKKERFSLILESASTNQTSMYLCASSFSAGSNEKLFFGSGTQLSVL.

The chain joins TRBV12-3 or TRBV12-4 to TRBJ1-2, with D hard to call. This CDR3 spans 12 amino acids. The V end lost 6 bases, the J end lost 4 bases, and 9 bases lay between the germline ends. The CDR3 loop reads CASRERGYGYTF. In DNA form, the CDR3 reads TGTGCCAGCAGGGAGCGGGGCTATGGCTACACCTTC.

The rearrangement links TRBV5-4 to TRBJ2-7; D might be TRBD2 (5 bases). V lost 1 base, J lost 3 bases, and 8 bases lay in between. The CDR3 covers 13 residues. CDR1 and CDR2 (germline): SGHNT, YYREEE (reference sequence). CDR3 nucleotide sequence: TGTGCCAGCAGCTTGTCAGCGGACTACGAGCAGTACTTC. It translates to CASSLSADYEQYF.

This chain links TRBV19 with TRBJ1-6; 8 nucleotides agree with TRBD1. CDR1 and CDR2 (germline): LNHDA, SQIVND (reference sequence). This CDR3 spans 14 amino acids. J gave up 7 bases and V 7 bases, and 6 bases lay outside the gene matches. The CDR3 nucleotides are TGTGCCAGTAATAAACAGGGGGGGAATTCACCCCTCCACTTT. Translating gives CASNKQGGNSPLHF.

The chain is built from TRBV18 and TRBJ2-5, with a possible D match to TRBD2 (6 bases). The CDR3 loop spans 13 amino acids. Germline V gene sequence: CDR1 KGHSH, CDR2 LQKENI. Trimming took 3 bases from V and 4 from J, leaving 9 bases between them. The CDR3 nucleotides are TGTGCCAGCTCACCTAAAGCGGGAGAGACCCAGTACTTC. This codes for CASSPKAGETQYF.

The sample holds one count of this clone. V and J are TRBV30 and TRBJ1-6, with D maybe TRBD1 (5 bases). V was clipped by 3 bases and J by 5 bases, with 20 bases between them. Per the germline V gene, CDR1 is GTSNPN and CDR2 is SVGIG (reference sequence). The CDR3 spans 17 residues. In nucleotides, the CDR3 is TGTGCCTGGAGGGCTTATACCGGTGGGGCGAATAATTCACCCCTCCACTTT. Protein product: CAWRAYTGGANNSPLHF.

The rearrangement joins TRBV6-5 to TRBJ2-7; 7 nucleotides agree with TRBD1. CDR1 is MNHEY, CDR2 SVGAGI, per germline. The CDR3 is 14 residues long. Losses at the gene ends were 7 bases for V and 2 bases for J; bases not matched to a gene: 8. Written as DNA, the CDR3 is TGTGCCAGCAAAGGACAGGTAGTTCCCTACGAGCAGTACTTC. As protein: CASKGQVVPYEQYF.

The chain recombines TRBV19 with TRBJ2-2, with TRBD2 identical over 7 bases. CDR1 LNHDA and CDR2 SQIVND come from the germline V gene (reference sequence). The CDR3 contains 16 residues. With V trimmed by 0 bases and J by 7 bases, 8 bases remained unmatched. This CDR3 is CASSIEAREGIGELFF. Written as DNA, the CDR3 is TGTGCCAGTAGTATAGAAGCCAGGGAGGGTATCGGGGAGCTGTTTTTT.

The chain joins TRBV15 to TRBJ2-7, with D perhaps matching TRBD2 (5 bases). The ends were cut back, 4 bases at V and 3 bases at J, with 13 bases in the middle. Germline V CDR1 and CDR2: LNHNV, YYDKDF (reference sequence). The CDR3 extends over 14 amino acids. CDR3 nucleotides: TGTGCCACCAGCAAGGAGGTAGAGAACTACGAGCAGTACTTC. This translates into CATSKEVENYEQYF.

The V gene is TRBV6-2 or TRBV6-3, the J gene TRBJ1-6; tentative D call: TRBD1 (5 bases). Deletions cut 6 bases from V and 9 bases from J, with 18 bases between. The germline gives CDR1 MNHEY, CDR2 SVGEGT. The CDR3 is made up of 15 amino acids. The CDR3 nucleotides are TGTGCCAGCAGCGGGCCCAGGGTAATCGTTTCACCCCTCCACTTT. Translation gives CASSGPRVIVSPLHF.

In its sample, this clone was seen a few times. V and J are TRBV3-1 (or the pseudogene TRBV3-2) and TRBJ1-5; D may be TRBD1 (5 bases). In germline, CDR1 is LGHDT, CDR2 YNNKEL (reference sequence). V lost 1 base and J lost 4, with 11 bases in between. The CDR3 has 15 amino acids. The DNA for the CDR3 is TGTGCCAGCAGCCAAGGTATTGGGGGGAATCAGCCCCAGCATTTT. Translated: CASSQGIGGNQPQHF.

The chain employs TRBV5-1 and TRBJ2-1; unclear D gene. CDR1 and CDR2 (germline): SGHRS, YFSETQ. The ends were cut back, 3 bases at V and 1 base at J, with 11 bases in the middle. The CDR3 is 15 residues long. The CDR3 DNA follows: TGCGCCAGCAGCTCCCCTGCGGATTCCTACAATGAGCAGTTCTTC. It codes for CASSSPADSYNEQFF.

The chain carries TRBV11-3 and TRBJ2-3, with 12 positions matching TRBD2. The CDR3 extends over 17 amino acids. V dropped 4 bases and J dropped 6; count of bases not matched to a gene: 11. Germline V gene data show CDR1 as SGHNT and CDR2 as YENEEA. Written as DNA, the CDR3 is TGTGCCAGCAGCTCCCAAATGACTAGCGGGAGTGCTGATACGCAGTATTTT. Its translation is CASSSQMTSGSADTQYF.

As concerns this clone: Germline and junction disagree at one end, which may indicate a read error. The chain combines TRBV7-3 with TRBJ2-3; 9 bases are a match to TRBD2. The CDR3 has 14 amino acids. Germline V CDR1 and CDR2: SGHTA, FQGTGA. The CDR3 here is CASSITGLANAQYF. In nucleotides, the CDR3 is TGTGCCAGCAGCATAACGGGACTAGCAAACGCGCAGTATTTT.

This chain links TRBV5-1 with TRBJ2-3, with D uncertain. V lost 0 bases and J 6 bases, leaving 8 bases between the germline ends. Germline V lookup: CDR1 SGHRS, CDR2 YFSETQ. The CDR3 contains 13 residues. The chain's CDR3 is CASSLASRDTQYF. CDR3 in DNA: TGCGCCAGCAGCTTGGCCTCCCGGGATACGCAGTATTTT.

This clone was observed a few times. The rearrangement joins TRBV28 to TRBJ2-1, with 8 bases aligning to TRBD2. Germline values: CDR1 MDHEN, CDR2 SYDVKM. The CDR3 covers 16 residues. V dropped 4 bases and J dropped 3; count of bases not matched to a gene: 8. The CDR3 sequence is CASSSKAGVLYNEQFF. In nucleotides, the CDR3 is TGTGCCAGCAGTTCGAAAGCGGGAGTACTCTACAATGAGCAGTTCTTC.

The chain is built from TRBV11-2 and TRBJ2-3; D is perhaps TRBD2 (6 bases). V lost 2 bases to trimming and J lost 6 bases, with 18 bases between them. Germline lookup yields CDR1 SGHAT and CDR2 FQNNGV. The CDR3 covers 16 residues. DNA for the CDR3: TGTGCCAGCAGCTTACGGGGGACCTCGGCTGCGGATACGCAGTATTTT. Its protein product is CASSLRGTSAADTQYF.

The chain uses TRBV10-2 and TRBJ2-5; 9 nucleotides line up with TRBD2. CDR1 is WSHSY and CDR2 is SAAADI in the germline V gene. The V segment lost 2 bases and the J segment 4 bases; nucleotides outside the gene matches: 2. The CDR3 is 14 amino acids. The CDR3 loop reads CASSEVAGAETQYF. The DNA for the CDR3 is TGCGCCAGCAGTGAGGTAGCGGGAGCAGAGACCCAGTACTTC.

The chain links TRBV18 to TRBJ2-2; 8 bases fit TRBD1. Trimming at V came to 1 base and at J to 1 base, leaving 5 bases not matched to a gene. The CDR3 length is 17 residues. CDR1 KGHSH and CDR2 LQKENI come from the germline V gene. CDR3 amino acids: CASSPQEGQVNTGELFF. DNA of the CDR3: TGTGCCAGCTCACCACAGGAGGGACAGGTGAACACCGGGGAGCTGTTTTTT.